The entry below describes one TCR beta chain. Its antigen is not identified. Baseline was the first blood sampling point, followed by cycle 4 day 1 and cycle 7 day 1. With 3 bases removed from V and 8 bases from J, the gap between germline ends came to 17 bases. Germline V gene data show CDR1 as SGHNT and CDR2 as YENEEA. The CDR3 covers 15 residues. Clones were sequenced by immunoSEQ multiplex PCR, and TCRdb holds only the in-frame ones, with some missing. Found here are tens of thousands of clones, around 90% of them singletons; the top ten hold about 11%. This sample is part of a study of OX40 agonist ivuxolimab in advanced cancers. Across the whole study: Partial responses were observed in three patients, of whom one had hepatocellular carcinoma and two had cutaneous melanoma. Study results and caveats: Nonresponders, in some cases, also had low normalized T-cell clonal expansion. Mean expanded clone counts were higher in CD8+ than CD4+ T cells.

This sequence originates from an adult with an advanced solid tumor such as melanoma, head and neck, liver or kidney cancer. The rearrangement uses TRBV11-3 and TRBJ2-1, with D possibly being TRBD1 (5 bases). Material: CD4+ or CD8+ T cells sorted from blood, obtained in a trial of the OX40 agonist ivuxolimab. CDR3 sequence: CASSFGAMGRDEQFF. As DNA, the CDR3 is TGTGCCAGCAGCTTTGGGGCGATGGGAAGGGATGAGCAGTTCTTC.